Below are 18 T cell receptor beta chains sequenced from a single sample in a study of blood T cells in healthy people across ages. Primed by a sample-barcoded 5' primer and a J-beta primer mix, a second PCR proceeded for 7 to 11 cycles. TCRdb ran MiXCR on the 5' RACE reads and lists one entry per CDR3 protein. The sample lists 700,000 to 900,000 distinct CDR3 sequences; less than 70% were seen once. The sequencing sample was made of blood. Receptors were obtained from an elderly man in good health.

V usage is TRBV7-9 and J usage is TRBJ2-7, with 10 bases that match TRBD2. The V and J ends lost 5 bases and 9 bases, in that order; junction bases with no gene match: 13. Germline V gene data show CDR1 as SEHNR and CDR2 as FQNEAQ (reference sequence). This CDR3 spans 15 amino acids. CDR3 residues: CASSALAGEIRAQYF. CDR3 nucleotides: TGTGCCAGCAGCGCTCTAGCGGGAGAAATACGGGCGCAGTACTTC.

This chain uses TRBV28 with TRBJ2-6; D gene uncertain. The CDR3 sequence is 15 residues long. The V gene lost 8 bases and the J gene lost 0 bases, with 11 bases spanning the gap. CDR1 and CDR2 (germline): MDHEN, SYDVKM. The CDR3 DNA follows: TGTGCCAGCGTTGACGGCGCCTCTGGGGCCAACGTCCTGACTTTC. It translates to CASVDGASGANVLTF.

The V and J genes are TRBV10-1 and TRBJ2-7; 13 bases match TRBD2. The V segment lost 7 bases and the J segment 0 bases; nucleotides outside the gene matches: 9. Germline V gives CDR1 WNHNN, CDR2 SYGVQD (reference sequence). The CDR3 is made up of 17 amino acids. The CDR3 DNA reads as TGCGCCAGCAAGGGACTAGCGGGAACGGCCTACTCCTACGAGCAGTACTTC. Protein product: CASKGLAGTAYSYEQYF.

This clonotype was detected only a few times. The chain is built from TRBV6-1 and TRBJ1-2; D ambiguous. Germline values: CDR1 MNHNS, CDR2 SASEGT. The V end was cut by 3 bases, the J end by 2 bases, with 7 bases between. This CDR3 region has 13 residues. CDR3 nucleotides: TGTGCCAGCAGTGATGACCGAAACTATGGCTACACCTTC. Amino acid sequence: CASSDDRNYGYTF.

The rearrangement links TRBV27 to TRBJ1-6; the D is unclear. Germline V lookup: CDR1 MNHEY, CDR2 SMNVEV (reference sequence). Trimming left V 6 bases short and J 2 bases short, with 11 bases between. The CDR3 sequence is 15 residues long. The CDR3 loop is CASRGEVPYNSPLHF. CDR3 DNA sequence: TGTGCCAGCAGGGGCGAGGTTCCCTATAATTCACCCCTCCACTTT.

This rearrangement joins TRBV7-3 to TRBJ2-1; a weak D match, TRBD1 (6 bases). Germline V lookup: CDR1 SGHTA, CDR2 FQGTGA. This CDR3 comprises 15 residues. Trimming removed 5 bases from V and 2 bases from J, with 13 bases in between. The CDR3 here is CASSLRQAPYNEQFF. CDR3 sequence (DNA): TGTGCCAGCAGCCTAAGACAGGCTCCCTACAATGAGCAGTTCTTC.

As DNA, the CDR3 is TGCGCCAGCAGCCGTAATCCGGGACTAGACCCCTACGAGCAGTACTTC. As protein: CASSRNPGLDPYEQYF. This sequence joins TRBV5-1 and TRBJ2-7; 8 positions agree with TRBD2. Germline CDR1 is SGHRS and CDR2 is YFSETQ. This CDR3 spans 16 amino acids. V lost 4 bases to trimming and J lost 2 bases; unmatched junction nucleotides: 11.

This clonotype has a handful of counts. This sequence joins TRBV14 and TRBJ2-2; possible D gene TRBD2, 6 bases. The CDR3 spans 15 residues. Looked up from germline, CDR1 is SGHDN and CDR2 is FVKESK. V lost 5 bases and J lost 9, with 19 bases in between. The CDR3 nucleotides are TGTGCCAGCAGCGCACTGGGGACTGGGTACCGGGAGCTGTTTTTT. This translates into CASSALGTGYRELFF.

The chain has TRBV4-2 and TRBJ2-3, with 10 bases aligning to TRBD2. Germline V CDR1 and CDR2: LGHNA, YNFKEQ. J lost 0 bases, V lost 0 bases, and 6 bases had no gene match. This CDR3 contains 18 residues. The CDR3 DNA reads TGTGCCAGCAGCCAAGAGGTAGCGGGAGGCGGAAGCACAGATACGCAGTATTTT. Its protein product is CASSQEVAGGGSTDTQYF.

The rearrangement joins TRBV7-2 to TRBJ2-5; TRBD1 matches at 8 bases. Germline lookup yields CDR1 SGHTA and CDR2 FQGNSA. The CDR3 consists of 15 residues. The V segment lost 5 bases and the J segment 4 bases; nucleotides outside the gene matches: 9. The DNA for the CDR3 is TGTGCCAGCAGCCCCCAGGGGGCGCCCATAGAGACCCAGTACTTC. Protein: CASSPQGAPIETQYF.

This clonotype appeared a few times. The chain combines TRBV20-1 with TRBJ2-7; a weak D match, TRBD2 (5 bases). The end of the DNA fits TRBJ2-5 better, so the J call may be wrong. Germline V gene data show CDR1 as DFQATT and CDR2 as SNEGSKA (reference sequence). This CDR3 is built from 15 residues. The CDR3 nucleotides read TGCAGTGCCATTAGGGCTAGCAAATCCTGGGAGACCCAGTACTTC. Translated: CSAIRASKSWETQYF.

This rearrangement joins TRBV5-1 to TRBJ1-2; tentatively, D is TRBD1 (6 bases). The CDR3 covers 14 residues. CDR1 and CDR2 (germline): SGHRS, YFSETQ. The V end lost 6 bases, the J end lost 4 bases, and 16 bases lay between the germline ends. The CDR3 is CASKTGPSVYGYTF. CDR3 bases: TGCGCCAGCAAAACAGGGCCCTCTGTCTATGGCTACACCTTC. Together with reference TRBV5-1 and TRBJ1-2, the CDR3 gives the full variable domain: KAGVTQTPRYLIKTRGQQVTLSCSPISGHRSVSWYQQTPGQGLQFLFEYFSETQRNKGNFPGRFSGRQFSNSRSEMNVSTLELGDSALYLCASKTGPSVYGYTFGSGTRLTVV.

This clonotype was seen more than once but under ten times. The V gene is TRBV27, the J gene TRBJ1-1; D is possibly TRBD1 (5 bases). V lost 2 bases to trimming and J lost 4 bases, with 11 bases between them. This CDR3 comprises 14 residues. Germline V gene sequence: CDR1 MNHEY, CDR2 SMNVEV (reference sequence). The CDR3 loop reads CASSLRQGGTEAFF. The CDR3 coding sequence is TGTGCCAGCAGTTTAAGGCAGGGAGGCACTGAAGCTTTCTTT.

This clonotype was recorded a few times. The chain is built from TRBV3-1 and TRBJ1-2; D may be TRBD1 (6 bases). CDR3 length: 15 amino acids. The V gene's germline CDR1 is LGHDT and CDR2 YNNKEL (reference sequence). The ends were cut back, 4 bases at V and 4 bases at J, with 16 bases in the middle. CDR3 protein: CASSRGDTVRYGYTF. In nucleotides, the CDR3 is TGTGCCAGCAGCCGGGGGGACACGGTGCGCTATGGCTACACCTTC.

The V gene is TRBV29-1, the J gene TRBJ2-3; the D is unclear. Germline CDR1 reads SQVTM; CDR2 reads ANQGSEA. This CDR3 is built from 13 residues. CDR3 region: CACRLPLTDTQYF. DNA of the CDR3: TGCGCATGTAGGCTCCCCCTTACAGATACGCAGTATTTT.

This rearrangement joins TRBV3-1 to TRBJ1-1, with TRBD1 matching 10 bases. The junction had 10 bases not matched to a gene; V was cut back by 5 bases and J by 4 bases. This CDR3 is built from 16 residues. The germline V gene encodes CDR1 LGHDT and CDR2 YNNKEL (reference sequence). CDR3 DNA sequence: TGTGCCAGCAGCTCTGCGCCGGGACAGGGGTCCACTGAAGCTTTCTTT. It translates to CASSSAPGQGSTEAFF. Drawing the rest from reference TRBV3-1 and TRBJ1-1, the complete variable domain is DTAVSQTPKYLVTQMGNDKSIKCEQNLGHDTMYWYKQDSKKFLKIMFSYNNKELIINETVPNRFSPKSPDKAHLNLHINSLELGDSAVYFCASSSAPGQGSTEAFFGQGTRLTVV.

This rearrangement joins TRBV12-5 to TRBJ2-1; 13 nucleotides match TRBD2. V was clipped by 5 bases and J by 5 bases; unmatched bases: 6. Germline CDR1 reads LGHNT; CDR2 reads FRNRAP. The CDR3 contains 16 residues. The DNA for the CDR3 is TGTGCTAGTGGTACGAAGGGGACTAGCGGGGACAATGAGCAGTTCTTC. It translates to CASGTKGTSGDNEQFF.

The rearrangement links TRBV28 to TRBJ2-5; 8 nucleotides align to TRBD2. Germline lookup yields CDR1 MDHEN and CDR2 SYDVKM. The CDR3 is made up of 15 amino acids. With 4 bases clipped from V and 11 bases from J, the junction kept 15 bases outside the gene matches. The CDR3 sequence: CASSSSRGLAGEQYF. Written as DNA, the CDR3 is TGTGCCAGCAGTTCTTCCCGGGGTCTAGCGGGTGAGCAGTACTTC.